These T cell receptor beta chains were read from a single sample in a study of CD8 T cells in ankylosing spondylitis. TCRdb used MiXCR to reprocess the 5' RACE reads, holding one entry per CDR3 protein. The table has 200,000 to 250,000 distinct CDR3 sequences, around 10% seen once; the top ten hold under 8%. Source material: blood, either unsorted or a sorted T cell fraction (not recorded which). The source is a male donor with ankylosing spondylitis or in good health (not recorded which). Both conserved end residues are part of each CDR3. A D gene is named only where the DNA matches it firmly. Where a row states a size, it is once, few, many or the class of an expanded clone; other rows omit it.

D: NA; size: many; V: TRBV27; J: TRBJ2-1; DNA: TGTGCCAGCAGTGCCAGGGAGTGGTACAATGAGCAGTTCTTC; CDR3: CASSAREWYNEQFF
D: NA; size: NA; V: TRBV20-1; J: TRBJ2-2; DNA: TGCAGTGCTTTTAGGCCCGACACCGGGGAGCTGTTTTTT; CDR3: CSAFRPDTGELFF
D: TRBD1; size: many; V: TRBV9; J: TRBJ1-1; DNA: TGTGCCAGCAGCGTAGGGGAGGGGGCGGGTACTGAAGCTTTCTTT; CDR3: CASSVGEGAGTEAFF
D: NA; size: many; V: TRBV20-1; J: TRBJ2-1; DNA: TGCAGTGCTAGAGATGGTCAGGGTCGCAATGAGCAGTTCTTC; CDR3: CSARDGQGRNEQFF
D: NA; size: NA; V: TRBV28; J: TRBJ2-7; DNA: TGTGCCAGCAGCCACACGGGGGACAGATCCTACGAGCAGTACTTC; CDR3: CASSHTGDRSYEQYF
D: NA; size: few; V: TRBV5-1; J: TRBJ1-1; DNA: TGCGCCAGCAGCTTGAACAGGGAGAACACTGAAGCTTTCTTT; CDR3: CASSLNRENTEAFF
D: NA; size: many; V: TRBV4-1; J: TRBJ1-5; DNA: TGCGCCAGCAGCCAAGGGTTCGGGGCGGGCAATCAGCCCCAGCATTTT; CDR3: CASSQGFGAGNQPQHF
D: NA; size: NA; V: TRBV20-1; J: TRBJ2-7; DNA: TGCAGTGCAACGGACAGCTCCTACGAGCAGTACTTC; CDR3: CSATDSSYEQYF
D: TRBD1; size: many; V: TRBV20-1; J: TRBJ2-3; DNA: TGCAGTGCCGAACGAGAGCCGAGGACAGGGGTCGCAGATACGCAGTATTTT; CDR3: CSAEREPRTGVADTQYF
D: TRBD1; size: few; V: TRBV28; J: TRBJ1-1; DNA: TGTGCCAGCAGTTTATTTTATGGACAGGGGGCAGTTGAAGCTTTCTTT; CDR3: CASSLFYGQGAVEAFF
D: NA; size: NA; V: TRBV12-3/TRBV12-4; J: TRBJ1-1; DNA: TGTGCCAGCAGTTCAGAGGGGTTGCGCACTGAAGCTTTCTTT; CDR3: CASSSEGLRTEAFF
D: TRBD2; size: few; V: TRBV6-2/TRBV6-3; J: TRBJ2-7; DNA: TGTGCCAGCAGTTACTCCGCTAGCGGGCACTTCTCCTACGAGCAGTACTTC; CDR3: CASSYSASGHFSYEQYF
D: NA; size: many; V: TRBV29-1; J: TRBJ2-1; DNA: TGCAGCGTTGAAGATCGGGGACTGGCCCTAAATGAGCAGTTCTTC; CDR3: CSVEDRGLALNEQFF
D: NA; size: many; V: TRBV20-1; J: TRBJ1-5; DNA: TGCAGTGCCCCCTCGGCCAGGGGAAGAAGCAATCAGCCCCAGCATTTT; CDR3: CSAPSARGRSNQPQHF
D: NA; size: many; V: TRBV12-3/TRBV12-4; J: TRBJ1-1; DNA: TGTGCCAGCAGCCCTATGGACGGTTACACTGAAGCTTTCTTT; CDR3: CASSPMDGYTEAFF
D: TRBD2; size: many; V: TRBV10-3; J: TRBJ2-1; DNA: TGTGCCATCAGTCCTATAGCGGGAGGCACCATGAACAATGAGCAGTTCTTC; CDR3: CAISPIAGGTMNNEQFF
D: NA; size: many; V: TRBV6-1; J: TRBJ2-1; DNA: TGTGCCAGCCTTTCCCGGGACATCTGGGATGAGCAGTTCTTC; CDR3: CASLSRDIWDEQFF
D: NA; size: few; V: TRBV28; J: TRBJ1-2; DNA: TGTGCCAGCAGTTTAGGACGGACTAACTATGGCTACACCTTC; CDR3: CASSLGRTNYGYTF
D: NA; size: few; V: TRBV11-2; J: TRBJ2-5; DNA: TGTGCCAGCAGCCCTGCAACAAAGGGTCCCCAGTACTTC; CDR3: CASSPATKGPQYF
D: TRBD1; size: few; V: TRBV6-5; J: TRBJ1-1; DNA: TGTGCCAGCAGTTACTCGAAAGGGGGCGCACGGGATACTGAAGCTTTCTTT; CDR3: CASSYSKGGARDTEAFF
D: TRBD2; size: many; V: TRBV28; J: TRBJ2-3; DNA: TGTGCCAGCAGTTTATTTAGCGGGAGCCCCACAGATACGCAGTATTTT; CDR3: CASSLFSGSPTDTQYF
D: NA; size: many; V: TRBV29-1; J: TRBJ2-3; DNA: TGCAGCGTTGAGCACAGGGTTCGGGATACGCAGTATTTT; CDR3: CSVEHRVRDTQYF
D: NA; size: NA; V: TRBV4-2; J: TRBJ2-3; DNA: TGTGCCAGCAGCCAAGGACAAGGTACGCAGTATTTT; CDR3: CASSQGQGTQYF
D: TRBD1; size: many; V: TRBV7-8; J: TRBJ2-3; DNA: TGTGCCAGCAGCCAACAGGGGGCCTCAGATACGCAGTATTTT; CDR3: CASSQQGASDTQYF
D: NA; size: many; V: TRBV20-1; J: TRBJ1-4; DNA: TGCAGTGCTCCAGAGGCCAGCGAAAAACTGTTTTTT; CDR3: CSAPEASEKLFF
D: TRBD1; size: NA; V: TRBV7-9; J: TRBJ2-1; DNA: TGTGCCAGCAGCCCGACCGGGACAGGGGACTACAATGAGCAGTTCTTC; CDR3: CASSPTGTGDYNEQFF
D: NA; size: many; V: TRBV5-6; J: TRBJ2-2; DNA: TGTGCCAGCAGCCGACTAGGTGGGATGGATTTTTCCGGGGAGCTGTTTTTT; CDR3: CASSRLGGMDFSGELFF
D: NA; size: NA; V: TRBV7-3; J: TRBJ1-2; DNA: TGTGCCAGCAACCCGGGAAGGGTTCGCTATGGCTACACCTTC; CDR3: CASNPGRVRYGYTF
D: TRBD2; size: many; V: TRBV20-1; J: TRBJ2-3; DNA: TGCAGTGCCAGGGACTACGGAGAGGATACGCAGTATTTT; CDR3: CSARDYGEDTQYF
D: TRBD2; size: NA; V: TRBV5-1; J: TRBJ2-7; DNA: TGCGCCAGCAGCTTGGGCACTAGCGGGGCGAACTCCTACGAGCAGTACTTC; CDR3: CASSLGTSGANSYEQYF
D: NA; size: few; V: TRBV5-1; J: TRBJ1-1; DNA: TGCGCCAGCGGGGGCGGCATAAACACTGAAGCTTTCTTT; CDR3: CASGGGINTEAFF
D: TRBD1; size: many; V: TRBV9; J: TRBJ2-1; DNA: TGTGCCAGCAGCCCCAGGGGGTTCAATGAGCAGTTCTTC; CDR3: CASSPRGFNEQFF
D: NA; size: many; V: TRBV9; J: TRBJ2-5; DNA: TGTGCCAGCAGCGTAGTAGGGGGCCAAGAGACCCAGTACTTC; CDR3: CASSVVGGQETQYF
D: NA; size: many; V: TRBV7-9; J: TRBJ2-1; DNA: TGTGCCAGCGACTCCCTTCTTGAGCAGTTCTTC; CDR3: CASDSLLEQFF
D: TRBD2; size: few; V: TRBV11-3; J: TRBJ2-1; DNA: TGTGCCAGCAGCCTGGGGACTAGCGGGTATGACAATGAGCAGTTCTTC; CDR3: CASSLGTSGYDNEQFF
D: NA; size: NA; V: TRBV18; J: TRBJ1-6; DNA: TGTGCCAGCTCACCATCGGGCAGAACGGATAATTCACCCCTCCACTTT; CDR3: CASSPSGRTDNSPLHF
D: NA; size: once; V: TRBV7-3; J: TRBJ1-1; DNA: TGTGCCAGCAGCGCTCAAACAGCCGTGAACATTGAAGCTTTCTTT; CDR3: CASSAQTAVNIEAFF
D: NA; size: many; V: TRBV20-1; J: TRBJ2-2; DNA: TGCAGTGCGCCCGTAGCGGCCCCGAACACCGGGGAGCTGTTTTTT; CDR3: CSAPVAAPNTGELFF
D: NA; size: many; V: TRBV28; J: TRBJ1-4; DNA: TGTGCCAGCAGTTTGCGGGCTGCTAATGAAAAACTGTTTTTT; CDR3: CASSLRAANEKLFF
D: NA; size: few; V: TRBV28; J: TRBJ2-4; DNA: TGTGCCAGCAGTTTAAGGTTTAGGCCAGGAGCCAAAAACATTCAGTACTTC; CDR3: CASSLRFRPGAKNIQYF
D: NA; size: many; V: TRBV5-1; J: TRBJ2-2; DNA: TGCGCCAGCAGCCCGGAGTACCCATTCCCCGGGGAGCTGTTTTTT; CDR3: CASSPEYPFPGELFF
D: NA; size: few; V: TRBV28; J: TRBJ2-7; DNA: TGTGCCAGCGGTACAGGGAACCACGAGCAGTACTTC; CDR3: CASGTGNHEQYF
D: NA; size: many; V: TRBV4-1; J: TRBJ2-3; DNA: TGCGCCAGCAACCGAATTGTGACTAGTACGGCAGATACGCAGTATTTT; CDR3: CASNRIVTSTADTQYF
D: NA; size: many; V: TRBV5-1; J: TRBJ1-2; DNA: TGCGCCAGCAGCTTGGAGACAGGACACTATGGCTACACCTTC; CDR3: CASSLETGHYGYTF
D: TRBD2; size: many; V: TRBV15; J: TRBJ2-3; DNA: TGTGCCACCAGCAGACCTACTAGCGGGGCTTTCAGCACAGATACGCAGTATTTT; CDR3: CATSRPTSGAFSTDTQYF
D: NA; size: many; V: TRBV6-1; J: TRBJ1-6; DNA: TGTGCCAGCAGTGAAGCATCAGGATCCGTTTCTTCACCCCTCCACTTT; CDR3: CASSEASGSVSSPLHF
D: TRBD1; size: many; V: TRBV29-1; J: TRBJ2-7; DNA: TGCAGCGTTGAAGGGGGCCGGACAGGGGACTACGAGCAGTACTTC; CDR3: CSVEGGRTGDYEQYF
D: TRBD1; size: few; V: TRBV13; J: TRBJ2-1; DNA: TGTGCCAGCAGCGCGACCGGGACAGGGGGCAATGAGCAGTTCTTC; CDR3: CASSATGTGGNEQFF
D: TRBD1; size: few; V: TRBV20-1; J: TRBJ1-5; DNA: TGCAGTGCTAGAGGACAGGGGAGTCAGCCCCAGCATTTT; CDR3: CSARGQGSQPQHF
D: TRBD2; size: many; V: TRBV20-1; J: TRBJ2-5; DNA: TGCAGTGCTGGCCGGGGAGGGGTGTACCAAGAGACCCAGTACTTC; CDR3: CSAGRGGVYQETQYF